This paragraph covers one T cell receptor beta chain sequence. No cognate antigen has been identified for it. Base quality data are lacking; no much larger clone is found one base away. TCRbeta CDR3 sequencing was performed on sorted unstimulated T cells and on proliferating T cells recovered from mixed lymphocyte reactions. Fresh whole blood from about ten HLA-typed healthy donors served as the source for isolating PBMCs. The CDR3 has 13 amino acids, counting the end cysteine and phenylalanine. Here the CDR3 DNA is all that survives: 39 bases in frame from base 1. CDR1 and CDR2, looked up from the germline V gene (reference sequence), are LNHDA and SQIVND. Trimmed from V: 6 bases; trimmed from J: 5 bases; junction bases lacking a gene match: 7. The source of the sample is a study of siplizumab effects on memory and regulatory T cells (dated by TCRdb to about 2019). For context, the study as a whole: The effect of the anti-CD2 antibody siplizumab on alloreactive T-cell subsets was examined in allogeneic mixed lymphocyte reactions constructed from human PBMCs.

The library came from the immunoSEQ multiplex PCR assay. Each sample had 9 x 10^4 or so TCR templates assayed by the deep sequencing platform. Genomic DNA extracted from sorted T cells was used for TCRbeta CDR3 sequencing. The original pipeline was this. The R programming language was used for the clonal analysis of the TCRbeta CDR3 data. Alloreactive CD4+ and CD8+ clones were identified by comparing unstimulated samples to CFSE-low samples taken after the reaction. Regulatory or non-regulatory origin of alloreactive CD4+ clones was assigned by matching sequences to the sorted unstimulated Treg and non-Treg repertoires. As stored in TCRdb, this immuneACCESS dataset retains in-frame rearrangements with V and J assigned. A fraction of the clones does not appear; measured against another copy, unresolved V genes explain less than half of the discrepancy, and the remainder lacks a known reason. The DNA was the basis for D and trimming; V, J and clone size are from that table. Within this sample are around 100,000 clones, with about 91% of them counted one time only. 0.14% to 0.15% of the sample belongs to the ten largest clones.

Broad study findings and their caveats: Greater diversity appeared to be present in unstimulated naive T cells than in memory T cells, and a substantial contribution to the alloresponse seemed to be made by naive cells. About 80-97% of proliferating CD4+ or CD8+ clones could not be given a naive or memory phenotype. Whether proliferating Tregs from siplizumab cultures were suppressive was not functionally confirmed. Among mappable alloreactive CD4+ clones, the Treg-derived fraction averaged 68.8% with siplizumab versus 25% to 30% in control reactions. Because sequences at frequencies below about 10^-5 were poorly captured, only a minor fraction of alloreactive clones could be mapped back to unstimulated subsets. Siplizumab significantly reduced the cumulative frequency of alloreactive sequences traceable to unstimulated CD4+ memory T cells.

The chain joins TRBV19 to TRBJ2-7, with TRBD1 identical over 7 junction bases. Sequencing used CD4+ T cells sorted from blood. This receptor was identified in a human donor in good health. The CDR3 reads as follows: CASRADRDNEQYF. The sequenced DNA is TGTGCCAGTAGGGCCGACAGGGACAACGAGCAGTACTTC. Beyond the CDR3, the reference TRBV19 and TRBJ2-7 genes provide the residues; the full variable domain reads: DGGITQSPKYLFRKEGQNVTLSCEQNLNHDAMYWYRQDPGQGLRLIYYSQIVNDFQKGDIAEGYSVSREKKESFPLTVTSAQKNPTAFYLCASRADRDNEQYFGPGTRLTVT.